The clone carrying this T cell receptor (beta chain) was counted a single time. Produced via immunoSEQ multiplex PCR; TCRdb's table is partial and in-frame only. The sample has some 100,000 clones, about 89% seen once; the top ten hold roughly 18%. The data originate from a study of control samples from healthy donors and cancer patients. The length of the CDR3 is 13 residues. CDR1 and CDR2 from the germline V gene are KGHSH and LQKENI. V was pared by 6 bases and J by 7 bases, with 5 bases of the junction left unmatched. Material: blood. The V call is TRBV18, the J call TRBJ2-1, with 8 bases matching TRBD2. The origin of this receptor is a woman in her fifties or sixties in good health. The CDR3 loop is CASSPIAGNEQFF. CDR3 in DNA: TGTGCCAGCTCGCCCATAGCGGGGAATGAGCAGTTCTTC.